The present T cell receptor beta chain was sequenced within a study of CD8+ T cells in alopecia areata. As for the study in general: Those patients who were treated received oral tofacitinib, which was given at 5 to 10 mg twice daily for moderate-to-severe alopecia areata.

Germline CDR1 reads SQVTM; CDR2 reads ANQGSEA. Trimming cost V 4 bases and J 0 bases, with 12 bases left between them. The CDR3 is 14 residues long. In the case of this clone: Its antigen is not known.

As the sequencing template, cDNA was produced by extracting RNA and reverse transcribing it. TCRdb's copy holds only in-frame clones and misses some; the assay was immunoSEQ multiplex PCR. Of 110,000 or so clones in the sample, 56% are singletons; the top ten hold 3% to 3.5%. The treatment denotes: oral pan-JAK inhibitor, 5-10 mg twice daily. The study's findings and limits: It was observed that many expanded lesional clones persisted in scalp and blood during tofacitinib.

This sequence was found in a human donor with alopecia areata. The sample in question was CD4+ T cells sorted from blood, obtained at week 24, from a patient treated with tofacitinib. J is TRBJ2-5 and V is TRBV29-1; possible D gene TRBD2, 6 bases. The CDR3 protein is CSVVGTLNQETQYF. CDR3 bases: TGCAGCGTTGTCGGGACTCTTAACCAAGAGACCCAGTACTTC. The variable domain in full, completed from reference TRBV29-1 and TRBJ2-5, reads SAVISQKPSRDICQRGTSLTIQCQVDSQVTMMFWYRQQPGQSLTLIATANQGSEATYESGFVIDKFPISRPNLTFSTLTVSNMSPEDSSIYLCSVVGTLNQETQYFGPGTRLLVL.